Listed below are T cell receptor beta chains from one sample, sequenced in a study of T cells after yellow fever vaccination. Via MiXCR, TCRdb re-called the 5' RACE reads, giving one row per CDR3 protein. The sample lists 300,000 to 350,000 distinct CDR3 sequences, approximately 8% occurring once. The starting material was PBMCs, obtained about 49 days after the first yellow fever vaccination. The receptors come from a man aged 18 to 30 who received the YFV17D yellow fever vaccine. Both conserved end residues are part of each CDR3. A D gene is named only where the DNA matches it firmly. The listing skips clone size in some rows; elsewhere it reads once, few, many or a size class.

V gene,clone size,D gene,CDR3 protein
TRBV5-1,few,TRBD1,CASSSTGAPPEAFF
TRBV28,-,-,CASSSPNYEQYF
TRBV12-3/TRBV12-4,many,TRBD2,CASSYGVRGDTQYF
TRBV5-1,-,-,CASSLARGTEGPDTQYF
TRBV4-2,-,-,CARSQGQGLRYSNQPQHF
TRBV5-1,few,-,CASSLFWQGSTGELFF
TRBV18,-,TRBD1,CASSPGTDSEAFF
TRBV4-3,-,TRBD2,CASSFSTSGGAGDTQYF
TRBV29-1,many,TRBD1,CSSGTGGYGYTF
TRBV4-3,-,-,CASSPSQQHSGANVLTF
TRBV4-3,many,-,CASSPRANSDSYNEQFF
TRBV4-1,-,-,CASSQDRGEETQYF
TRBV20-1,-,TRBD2,CSATGLAVTNEQFF
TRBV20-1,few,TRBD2,CSAAGLAGAITGELFF
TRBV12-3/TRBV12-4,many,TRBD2,CASSPPGGWETQYF
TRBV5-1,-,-,CASSLTAPYQETQYF
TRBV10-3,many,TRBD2,CAISRTSGEDNEQFF
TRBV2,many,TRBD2,CASEGSGGLRYRYSYNEQFF
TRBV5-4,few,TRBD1,CATATGGNYEQYF
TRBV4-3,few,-,CASSQDRYFTSGAFF
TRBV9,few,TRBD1,CASSVGTGLTGNTIYF
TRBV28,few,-,CASSFPGWGGYTF
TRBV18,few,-,CASSPLRGPGNIQYF
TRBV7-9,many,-,CASSLTVNTEAFF
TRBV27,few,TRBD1,CASSGDRVPTGELFF
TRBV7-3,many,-,CASSLNPVADTQYF
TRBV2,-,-,CTCSLTRDGYRGYNEQFF
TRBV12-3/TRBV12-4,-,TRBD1,CASSTTGGVEAFF
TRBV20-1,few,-,CSARDLGAGVKEPQHF
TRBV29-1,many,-,CSVELQGGLVMEETQYF
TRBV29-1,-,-,CSGGRGTNYGYTF
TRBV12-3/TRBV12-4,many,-,CASSPFRFNTEAFF
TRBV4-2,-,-,CASSHRGGQGYTF
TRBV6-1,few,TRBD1,CASRTRKGALGGYTF
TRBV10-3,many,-,CAASAQGGTTDTQYF
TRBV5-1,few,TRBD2,CASSTGTIDETQYF
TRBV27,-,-,CASSLNTRTFEQYF
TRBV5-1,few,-,CASSWTTGNTGELFF
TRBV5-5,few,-,CASSFRVLSYEQYF
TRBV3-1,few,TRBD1,CASSPGTGGSQYF
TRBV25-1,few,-,CASSEYSLGSPLHF
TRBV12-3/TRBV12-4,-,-,CASSRALTDTQYF
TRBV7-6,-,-,CASNNPGNREYF
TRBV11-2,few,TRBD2,CASSYGPSGGLYEQYF
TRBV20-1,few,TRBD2,CSARDRRGLAGAYNEQFF
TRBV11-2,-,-,CASSLYRSGANVLTF